A single sample gave rise to the 3 T cell receptor beta chains below, sequenced in a study of blood T cell repertoires in COVID-19. Produced via immunoSEQ multiplex PCR; TCRdb's table is partial and in-frame only. The sample holds 30,000 to 40,000 clones, about nine tenths seen once. Sequencing input: peripheral blood. These receptors all stem from a man at least 80 years old with active COVID-19.

The V gene is TRBV24-1, the J gene TRBJ2-1; 8 bases line up with TRBD2. This CDR3 has 16 residues. V shed 10 bases and J 0 bases; nucleotides not matched to a gene: 10. Germline lookup yields CDR1 KGHDR and CDR2 SFDVKD. CDR3 bases: TGTGCCACATCGAGCGGGAGAGGTCACTCCTACAATGAGCAGTTCTTC. It specifies CATSSGRGHSYNEQFF.

The chain is built from TRBV7-9 and TRBJ2-2; maybe TRBD1 (5 bases). Germline loops: CDR1 SEHNR, CDR2 FQNEAQ (reference sequence). V was clipped by 8 bases and J by 1 base, with 11 bases between them. The CDR3 is 14 residues long. The CDR3 reads CASPRAGNTGELFF. CDR3 DNA: TGTGCCAGCCCCAGGGCAGGGAACACCGGGGAGCTGTTTTTT.

The chain uses TRBV19 and TRBJ2-7; 10 bases map to TRBD2. Looked up from germline, CDR1 is LNHDA and CDR2 is SQIVND (reference sequence). Losses at the gene ends were 8 bases for V and 4 bases for J; bases not matched to a gene: 5. This CDR3 comprises 13 residues. The CDR3 spells CASAAGGPYEQYF. Written as DNA, the CDR3 is TGTGCCAGTGCAGCGGGAGGGCCATACGAGCAGTACTTC.